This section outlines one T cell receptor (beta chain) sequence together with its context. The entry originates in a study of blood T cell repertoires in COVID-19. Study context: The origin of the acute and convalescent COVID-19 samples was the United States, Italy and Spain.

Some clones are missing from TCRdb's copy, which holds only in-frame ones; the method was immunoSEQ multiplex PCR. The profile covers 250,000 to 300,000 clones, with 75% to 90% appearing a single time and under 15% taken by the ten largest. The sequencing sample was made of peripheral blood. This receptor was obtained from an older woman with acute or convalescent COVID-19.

The CDR3 DNA sequence: TGTGCCAGCAGGCACCCACAATCTAGCACAGATACGCAGTATTTT. Amino acid sequence: CASRHPQSSTDTQYF. The chain couples TRBV13 to TRBJ2-3; unclear D gene. Between the trimmed V and J ends, which lost 6 bases and 0 bases, there was a span of 13 bases. Germline assignment: CDR1 PRHDT and CDR2 FYEKMQ (reference sequence). The CDR3 is made up of 15 amino acids.